This TCR beta chain was obtained from a study of blood T cells in healthy people across ages. A sample-barcoded 5' primer and a J-beta primer mix were used in a second PCR of roughly 7 to 12 cycles. TCRdb redid the calling of the 5' RACE reads with MiXCR, one entry per CDR3 protein. This sample yields about 1.8 million distinct CDR3 sequences, of which just under 50% are seen a single time; around 2.1% belongs to the top ten. Germline V gives CDR1 MGHDK, CDR2 SYGVNS. V trimming: 4 bases; J trimming: 10 bases; junction bases outside the gene matches: 3. There are 13 residues in the CDR3. Per individual sample, total RNA of at least 5 micrograms was extracted. General study points: Naive and antigen-experienced cells were not separated, limiting conclusive comparison.

About this clonotype itself: The target antigen is unknown.

Input material: blood. This sequence joins TRBV25-1 and TRBJ2-6, with TRBD1 matching over 8 bases. This TCR was sampled from a woman between 35 and 50 years old in good health. The CDR3 reads CASSGQGWNVLTF. In DNA form, the CDR3 reads TGTGCCAGCAGTGGACAGGGGTGGAACGTCCTGACTTTC.